This T cell receptor (beta chain) was documented in a study of T cells in Graves' hyperthyroidism and ophthalmopathy. CDR1 and CDR2 (germline): SGHRS, YFSETQ. Trimming shortened V by 4 bases and J by 10 bases, and 14 bases separated the two germline ends. The CDR3 is made up of 12 amino acids. General study results and limits: Blood shared most expanded thyroid clonotypes above 0.001.

Amplification of TCR beta CDR3 regions was performed using RNA transcripts as template. Carried out on the TCR CDR3, a first-round RT-PCR used the HTBI primer set. Each CDR3 protein gets one entry after TCRdb re-called the multiplex PCR reads with MiXCR. The sample contains about 840,000 distinct CDR3 sequences, more than 30% of which appear only once. If no ophthalmopathy progression occurred within 18 months, Graves' hyperthyroidism was stable. A word on this clonotype: Its antigen is undetermined. A much larger clone is a single base away; this may be a read error. Here the CDR3 omits its conserved ending phenylalanine or tryptophan, so a read error is the likely source.

The sample was blood. V usage is TRBV5-1 and J usage is TRBJ1-2, with D unclear. This receptor was obtained from a man between 18 and 29 years old with Graves' hyperthyroidism. CDR3 protein: CASSLGGGDYTI. The CDR3 DNA reads as TGCGCCAGCAGCCTCGGAGGAGGCGACTACACCATC.